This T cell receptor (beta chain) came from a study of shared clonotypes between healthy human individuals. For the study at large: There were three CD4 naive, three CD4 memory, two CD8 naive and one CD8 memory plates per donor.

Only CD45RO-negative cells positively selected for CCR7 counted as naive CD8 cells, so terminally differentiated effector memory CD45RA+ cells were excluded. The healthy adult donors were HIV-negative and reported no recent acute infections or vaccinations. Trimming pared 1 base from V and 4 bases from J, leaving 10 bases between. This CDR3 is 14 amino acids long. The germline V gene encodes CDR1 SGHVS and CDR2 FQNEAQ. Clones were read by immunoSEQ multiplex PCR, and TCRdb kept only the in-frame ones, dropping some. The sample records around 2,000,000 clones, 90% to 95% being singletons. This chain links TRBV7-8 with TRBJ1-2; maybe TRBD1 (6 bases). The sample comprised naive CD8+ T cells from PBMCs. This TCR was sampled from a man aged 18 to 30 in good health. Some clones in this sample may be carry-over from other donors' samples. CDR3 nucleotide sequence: TGTGCCAGCAGCTTAGGGACAGTCGGCTATGGCTACACCTTC. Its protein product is CASSLGTVGYGYTF.